This T cell receptor beta chain was sequenced for a study of vaccination effects on CD4 cells after COVID-19. As to this clone: Its matching antigen is unknown.

Regarding the study as a whole: Researchers reported few convalescent patients and no early post-infection timepoints in the study. Nearly all vaccine-induced clones in healthy recipients recognized only SARS-CoV-2.

Measured with immunoSEQ multiplex PCR; TCRdb has only the in-frame clones, and not every one. This sample carries roughly 41,000 clones, over 60% of them seen once, and the ten largest clones take 2.5% to 3.5%. Trimming cost V 4 bases and J 6 bases, with 19 bases left between them. From germline, CDR1 is LGHNA and CDR2 YSLEER. The length of the CDR3 is 16 residues. Sequencing was preceded by expansion of antigen-specific CD4+ T cells with viral peptide pools in the ViraFEST assay. Following a roughly 11-day culture, CD4+ T cells were purified. None of the vaccinated had previously contracted SARS-CoV-2, and their nucleocapsid antibodies tested negative. Researchers reported culturing 1.5 million to 2 million PBMC in each well, adding roughly 10 IU/ml IL-2 and 10 ug/ml peptides. Half-medium exchanges with IL-2 medium took place on days 3 and 7.

This chain connects TRBV4-3 to TRBJ2-1, with D unclear. The TCR comes from a human donor who received a COVID-19 vaccine. Sequencing was performed on CD4+ T cells from PBMCs cultured with HCoV-NL63 spike peptides, taken before COVID-19 vaccination. CDR3 residues: CASSRIGTPMANEQFF. Written as DNA, the CDR3 is TGCGCCAGCAGCCGCATTGGCACCCCAATGGCCAATGAGCAGTTCTTC.